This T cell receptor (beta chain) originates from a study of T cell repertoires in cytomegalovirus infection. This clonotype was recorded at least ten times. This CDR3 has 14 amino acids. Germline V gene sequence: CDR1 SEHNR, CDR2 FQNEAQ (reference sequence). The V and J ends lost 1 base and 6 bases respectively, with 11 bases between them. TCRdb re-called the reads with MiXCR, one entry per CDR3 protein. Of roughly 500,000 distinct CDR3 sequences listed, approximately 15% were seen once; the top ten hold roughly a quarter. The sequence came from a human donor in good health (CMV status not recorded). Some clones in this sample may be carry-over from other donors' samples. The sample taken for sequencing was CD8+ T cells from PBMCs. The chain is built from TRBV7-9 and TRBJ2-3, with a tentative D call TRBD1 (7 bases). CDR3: CASSLGTGGDTQYF. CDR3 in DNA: TGTGCCAGCAGCTTAGGGACAGGAGGGGATACGCAGTATTTT.